What follows is one T cell receptor beta chain and its context. Its antigen is still unknown. Assay: immunoSEQ multiplex PCR; the TCRdb copy retains only in-frame clones and omits some. The profile shows over 15,000 clones, 75% to 95% of them singletons. Germline V CDR1 and CDR2: SGHTA, FQGTGA. CDR3 size: 14 residues. V dropped 3 bases and J dropped 3; count of bases not matched to a gene: 1. The entry originates in a study of lymphopenia after photon versus proton radiotherapy. Study-wide results and caveats: Photon-treated patients lost naive T cells and TCR diversity; proton-treated stayed stable. After lymphocyte nadir, photon-treated repertoires showed oligoclonal expansion, especially CD8+ Temra.

The TCR originated in a man in his sixties with pancreatic cancer. Sequences were derived from peripheral blood, sampled from a patient treated with photon-based radiotherapy. This chain links TRBV7-3 with TRBJ1-2; 10 nucleotides match TRBD1. For the CDR3, the DNA is TGTGCCAGCAGCTTGACAGGGGGCGACTATGGCTACACCTTC. It encodes CASSLTGGDYGYTF. The whole variable domain, filled in from reference TRBV7-3 and TRBJ1-2, reads GAGVSQTPSNKVTEKGKYVELRCDPISGHTALYWYRQSLGQGPEFLIYFQGTGAADDSGLPNDRFFAVRPEGSVSTLKIQRTERGDSAVYLCASSLTGGDYGYTFGSGTRLTVV.